This T cell receptor (beta chain) was profiled in a study of shared clonotypes between healthy human individuals. The wider study: Per-donor plates numbered three CD4 naive, three CD4 memory, two CD8 naive and one CD8 memory. Study conclusions and caveats: Only blood samples were collected, and tissue repertoires likely differ. In contrast to clonotypes shared by all four donors, non-shared clonotypes had lower generation probabilities.

Assay runs were performed at deep level. Assay: immunoSEQ multiplex PCR; the TCRdb copy retains only in-frame clones and omits some. The data hold about 2.1 million clones, with about 94% observed a single time. CD45RO-negative, CCR7-positively selected cells formed the naive CD8 fraction, excluding terminally differentiated effector memory CD45RA+ cells. In germline, CDR1 is MNHEY, CDR2 SVGAGI. The CDR3 has 13 residues. For this clone: The antigen remains unidentified. Its ends do not fully match the called genes, so a read error is possible.

The rearrangement joins TRBV6-5 to TRBJ2-7, with D possibly being TRBD2 (6 bases). Sequencing used naive CD8+ T cells from PBMCs. This sequence was found in a man younger than 35 in good health. Some clones in this sample may be carry-over from other donors' samples. The DNA of the CDR3 is TGTGCCAGCAGTCCGCGGGGTAGCGCGCTCGAGAACTTC. Protein product: CASSPRGSALENF.